Shown below are 25 T cell receptor beta chains from a single sample sequenced in a study of read filtering for tumor transcriptome and immune sequencing. The library was built from about 0.4 ug RNA with molecular barcoded adaptors for alpha/delta and beta/gamma chains. MiXCR was run by TCRdb on the reads, yielding one entry per CDR3 protein. The sample has about 24,000 distinct CDR3 sequences; around a fifth are singletons. Sequences were obtained from a population of CD138-negative cells sorted from bone marrow. These receptors were obtained from a donor at least 40 years old with multiple myeloma.

This sequence joins TRBV7-9 and TRBJ2-1, with D tentatively TRBD2 (5 bases). V lost 2 bases to trimming and J lost 9 bases, with 8 bases between them. The CDR3 totals 12 residues. CDR1 is SEHNR and CDR2 is FQNEAQ in the germline V gene (reference sequence). The CDR3 DNA sequence: TGTGCCAGCAGCTTAAGACTAAGTGAGCAGTTCTTC. It is translated as CASSLRLSEQFF. Supplemented by reference TRBV7-9 and TRBJ2-1, the full variable domain reads DTGVSQNPRHKITKRGQNVTFRCDPISEHNRLYWYRQTLGQGPEFLTYFQNEAQLEKSRLLSDRFSAERPKGSFSTLEIQRTEQGDSAMYLCASSLRLSEQFFGPGTRLTVL.

The CDR3 sequence: CASSFLRGAGANVLTF. The CDR3 coding sequence is TGTGCCAGCAGTTTCCTCCGGGGGGCTGGGGCCAACGTCCTGACTTTC. The V call is TRBV28, the J call TRBJ2-6; 7 positions match TRBD2. V shed 3 bases, J shed 2 bases, and the junction held 4 bases outside the gene matches. This CDR3 is 16 amino acids long. Germline lookup yields CDR1 MDHEN and CDR2 SYDVKM.

Remarks on this clonotype: Germline is not matched at one junction end, which may reflect a read error. The V gene is TRBV7-9, the J gene TRBJ1-1, with D tentatively TRBD1 (6 bases). Per germline, CDR1 SEHNR and CDR2 FQNEAQ (reference sequence). The CDR3 covers 14 residues. The CDR3 protein is CVSSFKGVNTEAFF. In nucleotides, the CDR3 is TGTGTCAGCAGTTTCAAGGGGGTAAACACTGAAGCTTTCTTT.

Notes on this clonotype: A read error is possible here, since a much larger clone lies one base away. The chain carries TRBV20-1 and TRBJ2-7, with 7 bases lining up with TRBD1. This CDR3 has 11 residues. Germline CDR1 reads DFQATT; CDR2 reads SNEGSKA (reference sequence). With 4 bases clipped from V and 7 bases from J, the junction kept 4 bases outside the gene matches. CDR3 in amino acids: CSAITGEEQYF. In DNA, the CDR3 is TGCAGTGCTATTACAGGGGAGGAGCAGTACTTC.

This clonotype was counted ten times or more. The chain has TRBV2 and TRBJ2-5; 9 bases line up with TRBD1. This CDR3 is 14 amino acids long. Trimming removed 4 bases from V and 5 bases from J; junction bases left unmatched: 5. The V gene's germline CDR1 is SNHLY and CDR2 FYNNEI. The CDR3 DNA sequence: TGTGCCAGCAGTGGGGACAGGGAGACGGAGACCCAGTACTTC. Its translation is CASSGDRETETQYF.

This clonotype was counted a few times. CDR3 region: CSVKGGNTEAFF. CDR3 DNA: TGCAGTGTCAAAGGTGGGAACACTGAAGCTTTCTTT. The V and J genes are TRBV20-1 and TRBJ1-1; D ambiguous. The CDR3 extends over 12 amino acids. In germline, CDR1 is DFQATT, CDR2 SNEGSKA (reference sequence). The V and J ends lost 7 bases and 1 base respectively, with 10 bases between them.

V gene TRBV3-1 combines with J gene TRBJ1-1; the D gene is possibly TRBD1 (5 bases). The CDR3 is made up of 15 amino acids. Trimming pared 7 bases from V and 6 bases from J, leaving 21 bases between. Germline loops: CDR1 LGHDT, CDR2 YNNKEL (reference sequence). In nucleotides, the CDR3 is TGTGCCAGCACACCAAGTACGGGACCTGGCGCTGAAGCTTTCTTT. Encoded protein: CASTPSTGPGAEAFF.

A single count supports this clonotype. This chain joins TRBV15 and TRBJ1-5; D is ambiguous. Germline values: CDR1 LNHNV, CDR2 YYDKDF (reference sequence). This CDR3 has 13 amino acids. Trimming left V 3 bases short and J 0 bases short, with 3 bases between. The CDR3: CATSSYSNQPQHF. The DNA of the CDR3 is TGTGCCACCAGCAGCTATAGCAATCAGCCCCAGCATTTT.

This clonotype was recorded many times. The chain links TRBV18 to TRBJ2-5; 9 nucleotides match TRBD1. The CDR3 runs 16 residues. The J segment lost 1 base and the V segment lost 2 bases, leaving 5 bases of the junction unmatched. The germline CDR1 and CDR2 sequences are KGHSH and LQKENI. CDR3 nucleotide sequence: TGTGCCAGCTCACCATCGGACAGGGGCCTCCAAGAGACCCAGTACTTC. It is translated as CASSPSDRGLQETQYF.

This clonotype was seen only a few times. The chain recombines TRBV7-2 with TRBJ2-3; D tentatively reads TRBD1 or TRBD2 (5 bases each). With 0 bases removed from V and 4 bases from J, the gap between germline ends came to 11 bases. Germline assignment: CDR1 SGHTA and CDR2 FQGNSA. This CDR3 region has 15 residues. Here the CDR3 reads CASSLAPMGADTQYF. The CDR3 region has the DNA TGTGCCAGCAGCTTAGCGCCAATGGGGGCAGATACGCAGTATTTT.

This clonotype was picked up many times. V gene TRBV6-1 combines with J gene TRBJ2-5; 9 bases map to TRBD2. Trimming took 2 bases from V and 3 from J; bases not matched to a gene: 1. CDR1 and CDR2 from the germline V gene are MNHNS and SASEGT. This CDR3 has 14 amino acids. Here the CDR3 DNA reads TGTGCCAGCAGTGAACTAGCGGGGAAAGAGACCCAGTACTTC. Residues: CASSELAGKETQYF.

This clonotype was found many times. V usage is TRBV19 and J usage is TRBJ2-5, with D unresolved. The CDR3 totals 14 residues. V lost 5 bases to trimming and J lost 0 bases, with 10 bases between them. Germline V lookup: CDR1 LNHDA, CDR2 SQIVND (reference sequence). The CDR3 spells CASSLRQNQETQYF. In DNA form, the CDR3 reads TGTGCCAGTAGTCTCCGACAAAACCAAGAGACCCAGTACTTC.

Ten or more counts support this clonotype. CDR3 DNA sequence: TGTGCCAGCAGCCGACAGGTAGTCACTGAAGCTTTCTTT. Protein: CASSRQVVTEAFF. The chain couples TRBV6-5 to TRBJ1-1, with D possibly matching TRBD1 (6 bases). From germline, CDR1 is MNHEY and CDR2 SVGAGI. V lost 6 bases, J lost 4 bases, and 12 bases lay in between. The CDR3 sequence is 13 residues long.

Details on this clonotype: This may come from a read error, since a much larger clone is one base off. The chain combines TRBV7-9 with TRBJ2-3; 7 positions match TRBD2. Germline assignment: CDR1 SEHNR and CDR2 FQNEAQ (reference sequence). Trimming removed 11 bases from V and 1 base from J; junction bases left unmatched: 6. CDR3 length: 13 amino acids. CDR3 loop: CAFGGKGTDTQYF. The CDR3 DNA sequence: TGTGCCTTCGGGGGGAAAGGCACAGATACGCAGTATTTT.

Regarding this clonotype: Compared with germline, one end of the junction differs, possibly owing to a read error. This sequence joins TRBV20-1 and TRBJ2-7; 7 bases map to TRBD1. CDR3 size: 13 residues. Looked up from germline, CDR1 is DFQATT and CDR2 is SNEGSKA (reference sequence). The CDR3 DNA reads TGCAGTGCCGAGATTACAGGGGAAGGCGAGCAGCACTTC. This codes for CSAEITGEGEQHF.

This clonotype was recorded a few times. The rearrangement joins TRBV12-3 or TRBV12-4 to TRBJ1-5, with 7 bases lining up with TRBD1. This CDR3 has 15 amino acids. Trimming took 6 bases from V and 8 from J; bases not matched to a gene: 13. Here the CDR3 reads CASSSTDRPAEPQHF. CDR3 bases: TGTGCCAGCAGCTCAACGGACAGGCCCGCGGAGCCCCAGCATTTT.

This chain uses TRBV11-2 with TRBJ2-5; D is ambiguous. V gave up 3 bases and J gave up 4 bases, with 9 bases separating them. The CDR3 consists of 13 residues. Per germline, CDR1 SGHAT and CDR2 FQNNGV. Here the CDR3 reads CASSLSDGETQYF. In nucleotides, the CDR3 is TGTGCCAGCAGCTTGAGTGATGGAGAGACCCAGTACTTC.

The chain joins TRBV18 to TRBJ2-2; D is ambiguous. Trimming cost V 3 bases and J 7 bases, with 12 bases left between them. CDR1 is KGHSH and CDR2 is LQKENI in the germline V gene. This CDR3 spans 14 amino acids. DNA of the CDR3: TGTGCCAGCTCACCCCAGGCCCGCGACGGGGAGCTGTTTTTT. Translated, it gives CASSPQARDGELFF.

The J gene is TRBJ2-3, the V gene TRBV7-9, with D perhaps TRBD1 or TRBD2 (5 bases each). Trimming took 1 base from V and 6 from J, leaving 11 bases between them. Germline V gene data show CDR1 as SEHNR and CDR2 as FQNEAQ (reference sequence). The CDR3 consists of 14 residues. The CDR3 coding sequence is TGTGCCAGCAGCTTAGTATTCGGGGCCGATACGCAGTATTTT. This encodes CASSLVFGADTQYF.

This clonotype has ten or more counts. The chain is built from TRBV10-3 and TRBJ2-3; D gene ambiguous. CDR3 length: 15 residues. CDR1 and CDR2 (germline): ENHRY, SYGVKD. V was shortened by 4 bases and J by 4 bases, with 15 bases between the two germline ends. The CDR3 DNA follows: TGTGCCATCAGTGCGACACCAGCGAGTTCAGATACGCAGTATTTT. Its protein product is CAISATPASSDTQYF.

By share of the sample, this clonotype is medium-sized. The V call is TRBV5-5, the J call TRBJ2-1; 11 nucleotides match TRBD1. Germline CDR1 and CDR2: SGHKS and YYEKEE (reference sequence). This CDR3 is 15 amino acids long. Trimming cost V 4 bases and J 5 bases; bases outside gene matches: 5. Here the CDR3 reads CASSKGDRGNNEQFF. The CDR3, as DNA: TGTGCCAGCAGCAAAGGGGACAGGGGGAACAATGAGCAGTTCTTC.

This clonotype has a count of ten or more. This sequence joins TRBV12-5 and TRBJ2-3, with no clear D. CDR3 length equals 11 residues. The germline V and J ends were trimmed by 4 bases and 6 bases, with 5 bases remaining between them. The germline V gene encodes CDR1 LGHNT and CDR2 FRNRAP. The CDR3 nucleotides read TGTGCTAGTGGTTCAGCGGATACGCAGTATTTT. This gives the protein CASGSADTQYF.

This clonotype has a count of ten or more. The chain employs TRBV7-3 and TRBJ2-1; D gene unclear. There are 13 residues in the CDR3. The germline CDR1 and CDR2 sequences are SGHTA and FQGTGA. V was trimmed by 2 bases and J by 5 bases, leaving 7 bases between them. CDR3 bases: TGTGCCAGCAGCTTATCAGCCGACAATGAGCAGTTCTTC. Amino acids: CASSLSADNEQFF.

As concerns this clonotype: An end of the junction differs from the germline gene, which may be a read error. The rearrangement uses TRBV5-1 and TRBJ2-1; possibly TRBD1 or TRBD2 for D (6 bases each). Germline lookup yields CDR1 SGHRS and CDR2 YFSETQ. The CDR3 is 15 amino acids. The CDR3: CASSFGGDTYNEQFF. CDR3 coding DNA: TGCGCCAGTAGCTTCGGAGGGGACACTTACAATGAGCAGTTCTTC.

This clonotype was observed a handful of times. V and J are TRBV7-9 and TRBJ1-4, with D possibly matching TRBD1 (5 bases). Trimming pared 6 bases from V and 6 bases from J, leaving 11 bases between. Germline values: CDR1 SEHNR, CDR2 FQNEAQ (reference sequence). This CDR3 is 13 amino acids long. CDR3 region: CASRKGWDEKLFF. CDR3 in DNA: TGTGCCAGCAGGAAGGGGTGGGATGAAAAACTGTTTTTT.